The clone carrying this TCR beta chain occurred once. The data belong to a study of blood T cell repertoires in COVID-19. Ages ranged from roughly 18 to 100 years, with residence in some 25 US areas. In the source study's methods: Amplification of reference gene primers provided the estimated nucleated cell counts. Repertoires were generated with immunoSEQ multiplex PCR, while TCRdb's copy carries only in-frame clones and drops some. D and trimming come from the DNA, and the V and J calls and clone size come from that table. Here the sample spans some 530,000 clones, roughly nine tenths being singletons. The clonotype comes from a woman aged 60-70 years who had recovered from COVID-19. The material sequenced was PBMCs or T cells enriched from blood (not recorded which).

The CDR3 here is CASSGRGSGANVLTF. CDR3 nucleotide sequence: TGTGCCAGCAGCGGACGGGGCTCTGGGGCCAACGTCCTGACTTTC. The V gene is TRBV13, the J gene TRBJ2-6, with D possibly matching TRBD2 (5 bases). Trimming took off 5 bases at V and 0 bases at J, with 8 bases between the two ends. The CDR3 is made up of 15 amino acids. In germline, CDR1 is PRHDT, CDR2 FYEKMQ (reference sequence).